Shown below are 5 T cell receptor beta chains from a single sample sequenced in a study of T cell responses to AZD1222 COVID-19 vaccine (dated by TCRdb to the early 2020s). In light of the paper, this sample's time point label describes: baseline before first vaccination. Libraries were built with the immunoSEQ multiplex PCR assay. TCRdb obtained this table from immuneACCESS and retained in-frame rearrangements with V and J assigned. These tables miss some clones; where compared with another copy, unresolved V genes account for less than half of the shortfall, and the remainder is unexplained. The sample has tens of thousands of clones on record, 89% of them singletons. The ten largest clonotypes hold roughly 2.5% of the sample. Sequenced material: peripheral blood, taken on day 0 of AZD1222 vaccination. The receptors stem from an adult in good health.

This chain links TRBV7-9 with TRBJ1-4; possible D gene TRBD1, 5 bases. Trimming stripped 5 bases from V and 3 bases from J, with 7 bases between. The CDR3 is 13 residues long. Germline CDR1 SEHNR, CDR2 FQNEAQ (reference sequence). CDR3 sequence reads: CASSGAANEKLFF. The CDR3 nucleotides read TGTGCCAGCAGCGGGGCGGCTAATGAAAAACTGTTTTTT. Combining the CDR3 with reference TRBV7-9 and TRBJ1-4 gives the whole variable domain DTGVSQNPRHKITKRGQNVTFRCDPISEHNRLYWYRQTLGQGPEFLTYFQNEAQLEKSRLLSDRFSAERPKGSFSTLEIQRTEQGDSAMYLCASSGAANEKLFFGSGTQLSVL.

The chain joins TRBV6-4 to TRBJ2-1, with D perhaps TRBD1 (6 bases). The CDR3 totals 13 residues. Between the trimmed V and J ends, which lost 6 bases and 5 bases, there was a span of 11 bases. CDR1 and CDR2 (germline): MRHNA, SNTAGT. The CDR3 DNA is TGTGCCAGCAGCCTCCGGACAGACAATGAGCAGTTCTTC. It codes for CASSLRTDNEQFF.

V and J are TRBV6-1 and TRBJ1-6; weak D call: TRBD1 (6 bases). The CDR3 runs 16 residues. V was clipped by 3 bases and J by 7 bases, with 16 bases between them. Germline V gene sequence: CDR1 MNHNS, CDR2 SASEGT. The CDR3 coding sequence is TGTGCCAGCAGTGATTCGGGGGCAGCCTCGAATTCACCCCTCCACTTT. As protein: CASSDSGAASNSPLHF.

In its sample, this clone was seen once. CDR3 amino acids: CASSDWRNSTNEKLFF. The CDR3 DNA is TGCGCCAGCAGTGACTGGAGAAACTCAACTAATGAAAAACTGTTTTTT. V and J are TRBV10-1 and TRBJ1-4; unclear D gene. V was shortened by 3 bases and J by 0 bases, with 11 bases between the two germline ends. CDR1 is WNHNN, CDR2 SYGVQD, per germline (reference sequence). The CDR3 runs 16 residues.

J is TRBJ2-3 and V is TRBV10-2, with D tentatively TRBD2 (5 bases). Germline values: CDR1 WSHSY, CDR2 SAAADI. The CDR3 spans 11 residues. V lost 10 bases, J lost 10 bases, and 15 bases lay in between. CDR3 nucleotides: TGCGCCACCACCGAACAGAGGGCGCAGTATTTT. Translated: CATTEQRAQYF.